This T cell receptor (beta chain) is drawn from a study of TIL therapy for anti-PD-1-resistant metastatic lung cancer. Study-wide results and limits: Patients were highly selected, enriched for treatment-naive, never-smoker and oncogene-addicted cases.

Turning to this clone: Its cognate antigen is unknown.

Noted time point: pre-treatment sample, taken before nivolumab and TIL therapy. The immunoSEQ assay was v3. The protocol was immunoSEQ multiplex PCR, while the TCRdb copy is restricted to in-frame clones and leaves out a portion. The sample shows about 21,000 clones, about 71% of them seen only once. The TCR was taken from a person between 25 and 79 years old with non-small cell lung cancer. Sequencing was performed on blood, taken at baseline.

The CDR3 is CASTDRGSEQFF. The CDR3 coding sequence is TGTGCCAGCACAGACAGGGGGAGTGAGCAGTTCTTC. This chain uses TRBV28 with TRBJ2-1; TRBD1 agrees at 9 bases. The V gene's germline CDR1 is MDHEN and CDR2 SYDVKM. This CDR3 region has 12 residues. The V gene end was trimmed by 7 bases and the J gene end by 9 bases; junction bases not matched to a gene: 4.